The 18 T cell receptor beta chains listed next were all sequenced from one sample in a study of T cells in Graves' hyperthyroidism and ophthalmopathy. Amplified regions were TCR beta CDR3 sequences from RNA transcripts. HTBI primers were used for first-round RT-PCR of the TCR CDR3. TCRdb passed the multiplex PCR reads through MiXCR, listing each CDR3 protein once. The sample records 500,000 to 650,000 distinct CDR3 sequences, about 46% being singletons. Sequenced: peripheral blood or thyroid tissue (not recorded which). These receptors originate from an adult woman with Graves' disease, either hyperthyroidism or ophthalmopathy (not recorded which).

The chain is built from TRBV7-9 and TRBJ2-7, with 10 bases aligning to TRBD1. CDR1 and CDR2 (germline): SEHNR, FQNEAQ (reference sequence). Trimming cost V 5 bases and J 9 bases; bases outside gene matches: 16. The CDR3 extends over 16 amino acids. In DNA, the CDR3 is TGTGCCAGCAGCACCCCAGGGGGGACAGGGGCGTTGGTGCAGTACTTC. Encoded protein: CASSTPGGTGALVQYF.

The genes are TRBV2 and TRBJ2-7; no reliable D call. The CDR3 is made up of 13 amino acids. The V gene's germline CDR1 is SNHLY and CDR2 FYNNEI. V lost 1 base to trimming and J lost 4 bases, with 8 bases between them. CDR3 protein: CASSEGGRYEQYF. The CDR3 region has the DNA TGTGCCAGCAGTGAAGGAGGTCGGTACGAGCAGTACTTC.

The rearrangement joins TRBV10-2 to TRBJ1-1; D is ambiguous. Germline V gene sequence: CDR1 WSHSY, CDR2 SAAADI. Trimming left V 4 bases short and J 2 bases short, with 11 bases between. CDR3 size: 14 residues. The CDR3 loop is CASSVVVGNTEAFF. DNA of the CDR3: TGCGCCAGCAGTGTGGTGGTTGGCAACACTGAAGCTTTCTTT.

Regarding this clonotype: Sequence at one end of the junction differs from germline and may be a read error. CDR3 coding DNA: TGCGCCAGCAGCCTACAGGGTCGGAGTGAAGAACTGTTTTTT. It translates to CASSLQGRSEELFF. V is TRBV7-9 and J is TRBJ1-4; D perhaps matches TRBD1 (6 bases). The CDR3 is 14 residues long. Germline loops: CDR1 SEHNR, CDR2 FQNEAQ (reference sequence).

This clonotype was counted at least ten times. V is TRBV7-9 and J is TRBJ2-7; D possibly corresponds to TRBD1 (6 bases). The V gene lost 3 bases and the J gene lost 3 bases, with 9 bases spanning the gap. This CDR3 comprises 13 residues. The germline gives CDR1 SEHNR, CDR2 FQNEAQ (reference sequence). The CDR3 is CASSLGHGYEQYF. DNA of the CDR3: TGTGCCAGCAGCTTGGGACACGGCTACGAGCAGTACTTC.

This clonotype was counted ten times or more. The chain has TRBV5-1 and TRBJ2-7; no clear D. CDR3 length equals 13 residues. Germline CDR1 is SGHRS and CDR2 is YFSETQ. The ends were cut back, 0 bases at V and 7 bases at J, with 11 bases in the middle. CDR3 bases: TGCGCCAGCAGCTTGGGGACCGATAGTGAGCAGTACTTC. This gives the protein CASSLGTDSEQYF.

The chain is built from TRBV9 and TRBJ1-2, with a weak D call TRBD1 (6 bases). The CDR3 spans 13 residues. Deletions cut 1 base from V and 6 bases from J, with 10 bases between. Per the germline V gene, CDR1 is SGDLS and CDR2 is YYNGEE. CDR3: CASSVSGENGYTF. CDR3 sequence (DNA): TGTGCCAGCAGCGTATCAGGGGAGAATGGCTACACCTTC.

This clonotype was found many times. This rearrangement joins TRBV24-1 to TRBJ2-5; D is unresolved. The CDR3 consists of 10 residues. CDR1 and CDR2 (germline): KGHDR, SFDVKD. V was pared by 7 bases and J by 3 bases, with 2 bases between. The CDR3 protein is CATRKETQYF. The CDR3 nucleotides read TGTGCCACCAGAAAAGAGACCCAGTACTTC.

The V call is TRBV7-9, the J call TRBJ2-7, with 8 bases that match TRBD1. The germline gives CDR1 SEHNR, CDR2 FQNEAQ (reference sequence). V shed 5 bases and J 3 bases; nucleotides not matched to a gene: 9. The CDR3 runs 15 residues. The DNA of the CDR3 is TGTGCCAGCAGCACAAGGGACAGGCTCTACTACGAGCAGTACTTC. Protein: CASSTRDRLYYEQYF.

The sample holds a few counts of this clonotype. The chain joins TRBV2 to TRBJ2-2; tentatively, D is TRBD2 (6 bases). There are 14 residues in the CDR3. V lost 7 bases to trimming and J lost 2 bases, with 11 bases between them. Germline V gene data show CDR1 as SNHLY and CDR2 as FYNNEI. CDR3 protein: CASMEGLNTGELFF. The CDR3 DNA is TGTGCCAGCATGGAGGGCCTAAACACCGGGGAGCTGTTTTTT.

The J gene is TRBJ1-2, the V gene TRBV9; possibly TRBD1 for D (5 bases). CDR1 is SGDLS, CDR2 YYNGEE, per germline. V was clipped by 4 bases and J by 1 base, with 20 bases between them. The CDR3 loop spans 17 amino acids. The CDR3 protein is CASSKTGDGILNYGYTF. The DNA of the CDR3 is TGTGCCAGCAGCAAAACGGGGGACGGCATCCTTAACTATGGCTACACCTTC.

This clonotype appeared a few times. This sequence joins TRBV15 and TRBJ2-3; weak D call: TRBD2 (6 bases). CDR3 length: 17 amino acids. CDR1 LNHNV and CDR2 YYDKDF come from the germline V gene (reference sequence). The V end was cut by 0 bases, the J end by 0 bases, with 13 bases between. This CDR3 is CATSRDRRGASTDTQYF. CDR3 DNA: TGTGCCACCAGCAGAGATCGGAGGGGCGCTAGCACAGATACGCAGTATTTT.

This clonotype was seen just once. The genes are TRBV2 and TRBJ2-7; D is perhaps TRBD1 or TRBD2 (5 bases each). The CDR3 runs to 14 residues. Trimming shortened V by 6 bases and J by 7 bases, and 19 bases separated the two germline ends. Germline V CDR1 and CDR2: SNHLY, FYNNEI. The CDR3 is CASRWGSLYNEQYF. The CDR3 coding sequence is TGTGCCAGCAGATGGGGGAGCCTGTACAATGAGCAGTACTTC.

V and J are TRBV29-1 and TRBJ2-7; D is unclear. Germline CDR1 reads SQVTM; CDR2 reads ANQGSEA. V lost 8 bases to trimming and J lost 2 bases, with 13 bases between them. CDR3 length equals 12 residues. The CDR3 coding sequence is TGCAGCTTGGATAACGGCCCCTACGAGCAGTACTTC. It is translated as CSLDNGPYEQYF.

This chain links TRBV7-9 with TRBJ2-5, with D possibly being TRBD1 (5 bases). Trimming took off 5 bases at V and 5 bases at J, with 18 bases between the two ends. There are 15 residues in the CDR3. Per germline, CDR1 SEHNR and CDR2 FQNEAQ (reference sequence). CDR3 bases: TGTGCCAGCAGCCCAACGGACGGCAGGGTCGAGACCCAGTACTTC. Its protein product is CASSPTDGRVETQYF.

Turning to this clonotype: Germline and junction disagree at one end, which may indicate a read error. This chain links TRBV7-2 with TRBJ1-1; no definite D call. Germline loops: CDR1 SGHTA, CDR2 FQGNSA. The CDR3 has 13 residues. CDR3 sequence reads: CASTLNLNTEGFF. CDR3 nucleotide sequence: TGTGCCAGCACACTAAACCTGAACACTGAAGGTTTCTTT.

The rearrangement joins TRBV7-9 to TRBJ1-4, with D possibly TRBD1 on 5 matching bases. Trimming stripped 6 bases from V and 5 bases from J, with 16 bases between. Per the germline V gene, CDR1 is SEHNR and CDR2 is FQNEAQ (reference sequence). The CDR3 length is 15 residues. The CDR3 DNA is TGTGCCAGCAGACACGGGGGGTCGCGGAATGAAAAACTGTTTTTT. Its protein product is CASRHGGSRNEKLFF.

To note about this clonotype: Since a much larger clone is just one base distant, this may be a read error. The V and J genes are TRBV20-1 and TRBJ2-2; 9 nucleotides match TRBD1. Germline V gene sequence: CDR1 DFQATT, CDR2 SNEGSKA (reference sequence). V shed 5 bases, J shed 8 bases, and the junction held 6 bases outside the gene matches. The CDR3 length is 13 residues. This CDR3 is CSAQQGALGELFF. Here the CDR3 DNA reads TGCAGTGCTCAACAGGGGGCGTTGGGGGAGCTGTTTTTT.